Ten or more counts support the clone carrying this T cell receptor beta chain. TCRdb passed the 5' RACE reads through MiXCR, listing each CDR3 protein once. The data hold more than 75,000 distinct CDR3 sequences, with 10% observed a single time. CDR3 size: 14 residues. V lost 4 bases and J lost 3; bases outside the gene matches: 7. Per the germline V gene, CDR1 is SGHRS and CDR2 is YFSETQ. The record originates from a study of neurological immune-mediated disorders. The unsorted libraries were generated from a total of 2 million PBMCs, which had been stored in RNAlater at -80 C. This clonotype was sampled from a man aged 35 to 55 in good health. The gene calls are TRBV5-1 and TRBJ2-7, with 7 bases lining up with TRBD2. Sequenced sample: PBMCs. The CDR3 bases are TGCGCCAGCAGCCTTCGGAGCGGGGTCTACGAGCAGTACTTC. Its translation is CASSLRSGVYEQYF.